By frequency in the sample, the clone carrying this T cell receptor beta chain is hyperexpanded. Its antigen is unknown. Produced via immunoSEQ multiplex PCR; TCRdb's table is partial and in-frame only. The sample yields about 50,000 clones, roughly 85% seen once. This sample is part of a study of T cell responses to AZD1222 COVID-19 vaccine. Study-wide results and limits: White British people made up most donors, females outnumbered males, and clonal diversity was possibly underestimated. Unmutated regions of variants are reportedly targeted by nearly half of spike-specific TCRs. Repertoires were obtained only post-peak T cell response.

Germline V gene data show CDR1 as SEHNR and CDR2 as FQNEAQ (reference sequence). The CDR3 runs 16 residues. V shed 1 base and J shed 8 bases, with 17 bases lying between them. The chain uses TRBV7-9 and TRBJ2-2; unclear D gene. Sample: peripheral blood, taken on day 0 of AZD1222 vaccination. This TCR came from an adult in good health. The CDR3 loop reads CASSLVGISPSGELFF. The CDR3 DNA reads TGTGCCAGCAGCTTAGTGGGAATCTCCCCATCGGGGGAGCTGTTTTTT.